The rows below give T cell receptor beta chains drawn from one sample of a study of vaccination and CD4 T cells after COVID-19. No antigen is known for these receptors. A single record per CDR3 protein comes from TCRdb applying MiXCR to the PCR reads. The table lists 20,000 to 25,000 distinct CDR3 sequences, 40% to 50% of them singletons. The starting material was CD4+ T cells from blood, cultured in vitro, obtained before SARS-CoV-2 vaccination. Receptors originate from a human donor who received a COVID-19 vaccine. Each CDR3 is given with its conserved first and last residue. D genes are given only for firm matches. Size is omitted from some rows. Given values are once, few, many or a class for expanded clones.

v_call: TRBV20-1
clone_size: few
d_call: TRBD1
j_call: TRBJ2-3
cdr3_aa: CSASGQGPTDTQYF
cdr3_nt: TGCAGTGCTAGCGGACAGGGGCCCACAGATACGCAGTATTTT

v_call: TRBV2
clone_size: NA
d_call: NA
j_call: TRBJ2-7
cdr3_aa: CASNREAYEQYF
cdr3_nt: TGTGCCAGCAACAGGGAGGCCTACGAGCAGTACTTC

v_call: TRBV6-1
clone_size: few
d_call: NA
j_call: TRBJ1-5
cdr3_aa: CASRRGGNQPQHF
cdr3_nt: TGTGCCAGCAGAAGGGGAGGCAATCAGCCCCAGCATTTT

v_call: TRBV6-1
clone_size: NA
d_call: NA
j_call: TRBJ1-6
cdr3_aa: CASPADRTNSPLHF
cdr3_nt: TGTGCCAGCCCGGCAGACAGGACTAATTCACCCCTCCACTTT

v_call: TRBV5-1
clone_size: NA
d_call: TRBD1
j_call: TRBJ1-1
cdr3_aa: CASSLWVGTENTEAFF
cdr3_nt: TGCGCCAGCAGCCTCTGGGTAGGGACAGAGAACACTGAAGCTTTCTTT

v_call: TRBV24-1
clone_size: NA
d_call: TRBD2
j_call: TRBJ2-7
cdr3_aa: CATGGEGLEQYF
cdr3_nt: TGTGCCACCGGGGGGGAGGGGCTCGAGCAGTACTTC

v_call: TRBV6-1
clone_size: NA
d_call: NA
j_call: TRBJ2-3
cdr3_aa: CASSEGEGTGADTQYF
cdr3_nt: TGTGCCAGCAGTGAAGGAGAGGGGACGGGAGCAGATACGCAGTATTTT

v_call: TRBV20-1
clone_size: few
d_call: TRBD1
j_call: TRBJ1-6
cdr3_aa: CSASGQGSSYNSPLHF
cdr3_nt: TGCAGTGCTTCCGGACAGGGGAGCTCCTATAATTCACCCCTCCACTTT

v_call: TRBV2
clone_size: NA
d_call: NA
j_call: TRBJ1-2
cdr3_aa: CASSENRSYGYTF
cdr3_nt: TGTGCCAGCAGTGAAAACCGTTCATACGGCTACACCTTC

v_call: TRBV20-1
clone_size: few
d_call: TRBD1
j_call: TRBJ1-1
cdr3_aa: CSARRQGAGTEAFF
cdr3_nt: TGCAGTGCTAGGAGGCAGGGGGCTGGCACTGAAGCTTTCTTT

v_call: TRBV7-2
clone_size: NA
d_call: TRBD2
j_call: TRBJ2-5
cdr3_aa: CASSPPSGAARGTQYF
cdr3_nt: TGTGCCAGCAGCCCCCCCAGCGGGGCAGCTCGGGGGACCCAGTACTTC

v_call: TRBV20-1
clone_size: NA
d_call: NA
j_call: TRBJ2-6
cdr3_aa: CSAVLHSGANVLTF
cdr3_nt: TGCAGTGCTGTTCTGCACTCTGGGGCCAACGTCCTGACTTTC

v_call: TRBV12-3/TRBV12-4
clone_size: NA
d_call: NA
j_call: TRBJ1-6
cdr3_aa: CASINKIGRGNSPLHF
cdr3_nt: TGTGCCAGCATCAATAAAATAGGACGGGGAAATTCACCCCTCCACTTT

v_call: TRBV19
clone_size: few
d_call: NA
j_call: TRBJ1-5
cdr3_aa: CASSDQGLSNQPQHF
cdr3_nt: TGTGCCAGTAGTGATCAAGGGCTGAGCAATCAGCCCCAGCATTTT

v_call: TRBV19
clone_size: NA
d_call: NA
j_call: TRBJ2-5
cdr3_aa: CASSIRGVETQYF
cdr3_nt: TGTGCCAGTAGTATCAGGGGGGTAGAGACCCAGTACTTC

v_call: TRBV27
clone_size: few
d_call: NA
j_call: TRBJ1-5
cdr3_aa: CASSLRLNQPQHF
cdr3_nt: TGTGCCAGCAGTTTAAGGTTAAATCAGCCCCAGCATTTT

v_call: TRBV6-1
clone_size: NA
d_call: NA
j_call: TRBJ1-2
cdr3_aa: CASSENYGGARGGYTF
cdr3_nt: TGTGCCAGCAGTGAGAACTACGGGGGGGCGAGAGGAGGCTACACCTTC

v_call: TRBV18
clone_size: NA
d_call: NA
j_call: TRBJ1-5
cdr3_aa: CASSPDGNQPQHF
cdr3_nt: TGTGCCAGCTCACCTGACGGGAATCAGCCCCAGCATTTT

v_call: TRBV7-2
clone_size: few
d_call: TRBD1
j_call: TRBJ1-2
cdr3_aa: CASSLARDSNYGYTF
cdr3_nt: TGTGCCAGCAGCTTAGCAAGGGACAGCAACTATGGCTACACCTTC

v_call: TRBV6-1
clone_size: NA
d_call: NA
j_call: TRBJ2-5
cdr3_aa: CASGGGARETQYF
cdr3_nt: TGTGCCAGCGGGGGGGGGGCACGAGAGACCCAGTACTTC

v_call: TRBV7-9
clone_size: few
d_call: NA
j_call: TRBJ2-7
cdr3_aa: CASSQDVIEQYF
cdr3_nt: TGTGCCAGCAGCCAAGACGTCATCGAGCAGTACTTC

v_call: TRBV6-1
clone_size: NA
d_call: NA
j_call: TRBJ2-5
cdr3_aa: CASLRAGSGKTQYF
cdr3_nt: TGTGCCAGCCTACGGGCAGGGAGCGGAAAGACCCAGTACTTC

v_call: TRBV2
clone_size: once
d_call: NA
j_call: TRBJ1-1
cdr3_aa: CASSEALGRYTEAFF
cdr3_nt: TGTGCCAGCAGTGAAGCGCTGGGGCGATACACTGAAGCTTTCTTT

v_call: TRBV6-5
clone_size: NA
d_call: NA
j_call: TRBJ1-6
cdr3_aa: CASSYSPGFPLHF
cdr3_nt: TGTGCCAGCAGTTACTCGCCGGGATTTCCCCTCCACTTT

v_call: TRBV12-5
clone_size: once
d_call: NA
j_call: TRBJ1-1
cdr3_aa: CASGLAPLTGSVKAFF
cdr3_nt: TGTGCTAGTGGTTTGGCACCACTCACAGGGAGCGTAAAAGCTTTCTTT

v_call: TRBV20-1
clone_size: NA
d_call: TRBD1
j_call: TRBJ1-6
cdr3_aa: CSARTGKDRGNSPLHF
cdr3_nt: TGCAGTGCTAGGACAGGCAAGGACAGGGGCAATTCACCCCTCCACTTT

v_call: TRBV25-1
clone_size: few
d_call: NA
j_call: TRBJ1-2
cdr3_aa: CASSESGGAFDGYTF
cdr3_nt: TGTGCCAGCAGTGAATCGGGTGGGGCGTTCGATGGCTACACCTTC

v_call: TRBV7-3
clone_size: NA
d_call: TRBD2
j_call: TRBJ2-5
cdr3_aa: CASSLIPGLAGKETQYF
cdr3_nt: TGTGCCAGCAGCTTAATCCCGGGACTAGCGGGGAAAGAGACCCAGTACTTC

v_call: TRBV18
clone_size: NA
d_call: NA
j_call: TRBJ1-2
cdr3_aa: CASSPQVTFGGYTF
cdr3_nt: TGTGCCAGCTCACCCCAGGTGACGTTTGGGGGCTACACCTTC

v_call: TRBV11-3
clone_size: NA
d_call: NA
j_call: TRBJ1-1
cdr3_aa: CASSNMGMDTEAFF
cdr3_nt: TGTGCCAGCAGCAATATGGGGATGGACACTGAAGCTTTCTTT

v_call: TRBV6-2/TRBV6-3
clone_size: NA
d_call: TRBD2
j_call: TRBJ2-5
cdr3_aa: CASSYSTSGPYQETQYF
cdr3_nt: TGTGCCAGCAGTTACTCTACTAGCGGGCCCTACCAAGAGACCCAGTACTTC

v_call: TRBV25-1
clone_size: NA
d_call: TRBD1
j_call: TRBJ2-5
cdr3_aa: CASRKTGDQETQYF
cdr3_nt: TGTGCCAGCAGAAAAACAGGGGACCAAGAGACCCAGTACTTC

v_call: TRBV18
clone_size: NA
d_call: TRBD1
j_call: TRBJ1-1
cdr3_aa: CASSPRWTGLGTEAFF
cdr3_nt: TGTGCCAGCTCACCACGTTGGACAGGGCTGGGCACTGAAGCTTTCTTT

v_call: TRBV7-2
clone_size: NA
d_call: NA
j_call: TRBJ1-6
cdr3_aa: CASSAQTGHGKGPLHF
cdr3_nt: TGTGCCAGCAGCGCCCAGACGGGACACGGGAAGGGTCCCCTCCACTTT

v_call: TRBV19
clone_size: few
d_call: TRBD2
j_call: TRBJ2-3
cdr3_aa: CASSGLAGGIDTQYF
cdr3_nt: TGTGCCAGTAGCGGACTAGCGGGGGGCATTGATACGCAGTATTTT

v_call: TRBV4-1
clone_size: NA
d_call: TRBD1
j_call: TRBJ2-2
cdr3_aa: CASSQERDRLYFGELFF
cdr3_nt: TGCGCCAGCAGCCAAGAAAGGGACAGGCTTTACTTCGGGGAGCTGTTTTTT

v_call: TRBV2
clone_size: NA
d_call: TRBD2
j_call: TRBJ2-5
cdr3_aa: CASSEPTSGETQYF
cdr3_nt: TGTGCCAGCAGTGAGCCGACTAGCGGGGAGACCCAGTACTTC

v_call: TRBV4-1
clone_size: NA
d_call: NA
j_call: TRBJ1-2
cdr3_aa: CASSQAVRAGRNYGYTF
cdr3_nt: TGCGCCAGCAGCCAAGCAGTCCGGGCGGGCCGAAACTATGGCTACACCTTC

v_call: TRBV11-3
clone_size: few
d_call: NA
j_call: TRBJ1-2
cdr3_aa: CASSLGANEGLSEGYTF
cdr3_nt: TGTGCCAGCAGCTTAGGAGCTAACGAGGGTTTATCAGAGGGCTACACCTTC

v_call: TRBV6-1
clone_size: few
d_call: NA
j_call: TRBJ1-2
cdr3_aa: CASSEAGRRSGYTF
cdr3_nt: TGTGCCAGCAGTGAAGCCGGGCGGAGATCGGGCTACACCTTC

v_call: TRBV7-9
clone_size: NA
d_call: NA
j_call: TRBJ1-4
cdr3_aa: CASSEVGGKLFF
cdr3_nt: TGTGCCAGCAGCGAAGTGGGAGGAAAACTGTTTTTT

v_call: TRBV2
clone_size: NA
d_call: TRBD1
j_call: TRBJ2-6
cdr3_aa: CASSPGQGNRANVLTF
cdr3_nt: TGTGCCAGCAGTCCGGGACAGGGGAATAGAGCCAACGTCCTGACTTTC

v_call: TRBV19
clone_size: few
d_call: NA
j_call: TRBJ2-7
cdr3_aa: CASSKTASSYEQYF
cdr3_nt: TGTGCCAGTAGTAAGACAGCGAGCTCCTACGAGCAGTACTTC

v_call: TRBV6-5
clone_size: NA
d_call: NA
j_call: TRBJ2-2
cdr3_aa: CASSYRGANTGELFF
cdr3_nt: TGTGCCAGCAGTTACCGGGGGGCAAACACCGGGGAGCTGTTTTTT

v_call: TRBV7-8
clone_size: NA
d_call: TRBD2
j_call: TRBJ2-1
cdr3_aa: CASSAAGGLSYNEQFF
cdr3_nt: TGTGCCAGCAGCGCAGCGGGGGGCCTCTCCTACAATGAGCAGTTCTTC

v_call: TRBV6-1
clone_size: NA
d_call: NA
j_call: TRBJ2-1
cdr3_aa: CASSVGGQYNEQFF
cdr3_nt: TGTGCCAGCAGTGTTGGAGGACAGTACAATGAGCAGTTCTTC

v_call: TRBV19
clone_size: once
d_call: NA
j_call: TRBJ1-2
cdr3_aa: CASSIRQALGYTF
cdr3_nt: TGTGCCAGTAGTATCCGGCAGGCCTTGGGCTACACCTTC

v_call: TRBV20-1
clone_size: few
d_call: NA
j_call: TRBJ2-5
cdr3_aa: CSARDILEQETQYF
cdr3_nt: TGCAGTGCTAGAGATATCCTAGAACAAGAGACCCAGTACTTC

v_call: TRBV11-2
clone_size: NA
d_call: NA
j_call: TRBJ2-3
cdr3_aa: CASSLKGGDVRRRTDTQYF
cdr3_nt: TGTGCCAGCAGCTTAAAGGGCGGGGACGTAAGGAGGCGCACAGATACGCAGTATTTT

v_call: TRBV19
clone_size: few
d_call: TRBD1
j_call: TRBJ1-6
cdr3_aa: CASSIRDSSYNSPLHF
cdr3_nt: TGTGCCAGTAGCATCCGGGACAGCTCCTATAATTCACCCCTCCACTTT

v_call: TRBV10-3
clone_size: NA
d_call: NA
j_call: TRBJ2-5
cdr3_aa: CAISLSGEQETQYF
cdr3_nt: TGTGCCATCAGTCTTAGCGGCGAACAAGAGACCCAGTACTTC

v_call: TRBV20-1
clone_size: few
d_call: TRBD2
j_call: TRBJ2-3
cdr3_aa: CSARAPRGGGAKDTQYF
cdr3_nt: TGCAGTGCTAGAGCCCCAAGGGGCGGGGGGGCCAAAGATACGCAGTATTTT

v_call: TRBV7-8
clone_size: NA
d_call: NA
j_call: TRBJ1-6
cdr3_aa: CASSLVSAQGLRAYNSPLHF
cdr3_nt: TGTGCCAGCAGCTTAGTCTCTGCTCAGGGGCTCAGGGCCTATAATTCACCCCTCCACTTT

v_call: TRBV20-1
clone_size: NA
d_call: NA
j_call: TRBJ1-3
cdr3_aa: CSAALPGGENTIYF
cdr3_nt: TGCAGTGCTGCTCTCCCCGGGGGCGAAAACACCATATATTTT

v_call: TRBV19
clone_size: NA
d_call: NA
j_call: TRBJ1-5
cdr3_aa: CASKYTGLRGQPQHF
cdr3_nt: TGTGCCAGTAAATATACAGGGCTACGAGGTCAGCCCCAGCATTTT

v_call: TRBV28
clone_size: NA
d_call: NA
j_call: TRBJ1-2
cdr3_aa: CASGSPGYGYTF
cdr3_nt: TGTGCCAGCGGTAGCCCAGGTTATGGCTACACCTTC

v_call: TRBV20-1
clone_size: few
d_call: TRBD2
j_call: TRBJ2-1
cdr3_aa: CSARVASRRGGHNEQFF
cdr3_nt: TGCAGTGCTAGAGTTGCATCAAGGCGGGGGGGCCATAATGAGCAGTTCTTC

v_call: TRBV29-1
clone_size: NA
d_call: TRBD1
j_call: TRBJ2-7
cdr3_aa: CSAMVPAGGNYEQYF
cdr3_nt: TGCAGCGCCATGGTCCCGGCAGGGGGCAACTACGAGCAGTACTTC

v_call: TRBV27
clone_size: few
d_call: NA
j_call: TRBJ2-7
cdr3_aa: CASSLFPRGRGHYEQYF
cdr3_nt: TGTGCCAGCAGTTTATTCCCACGGGGGAGGGGACACTACGAGCAGTACTTC